This paragraph covers one T cell receptor beta chain sequence. Its antigen remains unidentified. No per-base quality is available; no much larger clone lies one base away. The collaborating institutions used their own protocols to collect whole blood in K2EDTA tubes. For TCRbeta analysis, collaborators shipped samples as frozen whole blood, isolated PBMCs, or DNA extracted from either of those sample types. The sample belongs to a study of blood T cell repertoires in COVID-19 (dated by TCRdb to the early 2020s). Regarding the research as a whole: The collaborator samples originated in the United States, Italy and Spain and spanned the acute and convalescent phases of COVID-19. Where available, HLA class I and class II types were taken from metadata supplied by the sample provider and were not determined by assay-based typing. Deeply sampled blood TCRbeta repertoires from subjects exposed to, actively infected with, or recovered from COVID-19 were included in the dataset. A freely available public database, intended as a resource for researchers studying the immune response to SARS-CoV-2, is where the repertoires were released. The samples were drawn from two sources: the first 160 participants of the ongoing ImmuneRACE study, and about 1,300 subjects contributed by 6 global collaborators. The material from the prospective study consisted of cDNA or gDNA derived from T cells, B-cell-depleted T cells, or PBMCs. A de-identified subject ID, COVID-19 status, age in years and sex were almost always included in the sample metadata.

In the germline V gene (reference sequence), CDR1 corresponds to GTSNPN and CDR2 to SVGIG. The CDR3 starts with the cysteine, ends with the phenylalanine, and has 15 residues. The only DNA kept is the CDR3, 45 bases in frame from the first base. Trimming removed 4 bases from V and 10 bases from J; the gene matches leave 13 bases unexplained. Overall results and qualifications from the work: Clinical and demographic metadata were provided uncurated, with the amount varying by source and participant.

The immunoSEQ Assay, a bias-controlled multiplex PCR, was used to amplify TCRbeta CDR3 regions from genomic DNA. On the authors' methods: Nucleated cell counts per sample were estimated from amplification of reference gene primers within the assay. Sequence reads were collapsed and filtered to measure the absolute abundance of every unique TCRbeta CDR3 rearrangement. For each sample, productive Simpson clonality was calculated as the square root of Simpson's diversity index across productive rearrangements. The table comes from immuneACCESS by way of TCRdb, which keeps in-frame sequences with V and J called. Part of the clones is missing from these tables; in studies checked, under half for an unresolved V gene and the rest for unknown reasons. The V and J calls and clone size come from that table; D and trimming were worked out from the DNA. For this sample there are more than 45,000 clones; roughly nine tenths appear just once. Roughly a quarter of the sample lies in the top ten.

The source is a human donor in a cohort sampled during active COVID-19. Rearrangement joined TRBV30 to TRBJ1-6; 7 nucleotides in the junction match TRBD1. The source material was peripheral blood. The CDR3 has the sequence CAWTPREGGRSPLHF. The nucleotide sequence is TGTGCCTGGACCCCACGAGAAGGGGGCCGCTCACCCCTCCACTTT.